This T cell receptor beta chain was recorded in a study of cytomegalovirus exposure and HLA in healthy donors (dated by TCRdb to 2016 to 2017). About the study as a whole: According to an earlier analysis of 587 of the donors, roughly 180 million T cells yielded some 120 million unique TCR beta sequences and about 300 Gb of sequence data. Every discovery cohort repertoire had been produced on one sequencing platform. To predict cytomegalovirus infection status, the study combined high-throughput TCR immunosequencing, statistical association of individual TCRs with disease status, and machine learning. Along with the roughly 670-subject first cohort, a separate validation cohort of around 110 different subjects was used. Typing coverage varied by locus: 629-630 donors for A, B, C, DRB1 and DQB1; roughly 510 for DQA1; around 610 for DPA1; roughly 450 for DPB1. Approximately 300 gigabases of sequencing data and around 80 million unique TCR sequences made up an early release that covered several hundred HLA-typed donors. The study profiled the T cell repertoires of about 720 subjects by immunosequencing and related them to cytomegalovirus serostatus. To decide whether each TCR beta V gene segment behaved as functional or pseudogenic, an earlier analysis of some 580 of the donors relied on high-throughput TCR beta sequencing. Four or five DR-DQ haplotypes were handled as single units for association and clustering, since linkage in the cohort was strong. In a later analysis, previously published TCR beta repertoires from 600 to 850 donors were re-analyzed and high-resolution HLA genotyping was added so that TCR occurrence patterns could be studied. The study was designed to test whether signatures of past pathogen exposure could be identified by cataloging public T cell receptors. Rather than using new phenotypic data, the later analysis identified candidate immune exposures from TCR beta sequences and from how often those sequences occurred across donors. Of the 300 to 400 genotyped donors, around 81% fell in the genetic ancestry cluster associated with self-reported Caucasian donors. On average, roughly 250,000 unique TCR beta nucleotide sequences were sequenced per donor among fewer than 500 genotyped donors of the cohort, with around 19% of those sequences being non-productive. Both class I and class II loci were covered by HLA typing, at four-digit resolution. Donor age, sex, ethnicity and CMV serostatus were collected together with the repertoire data. A later genetic analysis took genome-wide SNP genotypes for about 55% of the 666 donors and used that subset as a discovery cohort.

What the work shows at the level of the full study, not this receptor alone: In a later genetic analysis, a missense DCLRE1C variant was associated with V-gene and J-gene trimming of TCR beta chains, and the association was replicated in an independent cohort. A later analysis reported that several top co-occurrence clusters appeared linked to parvovirus B19, influenza, CMV and Epstein-Barr virus. In an earlier analysis of 587 of the donors, most TCR beta V segments were observed in productive rearrangements about 87% or about 30% of the time, broadly matching IMGT annotations. According to the authors, the approach could potentially be generalized to other disease states and immunological phenotypes. In a later analysis, HLA-associated TCR beta chains were found to be more clonally expanded and to have lower generation probabilities than equally common non-associated chains. In a later analysis, most CMV-associated TCR beta chains were found to appear HLA-restricted, with HLA associations seemingly driven largely by CMV exposure. In vitro tests confirmed that a few of the cytomegalovirus-associated TCR beta chains recognize cytomegalovirus antigens. In a later genetic analysis, fewer N-insertions in productive TCRs were reported among donors in an Asian-associated ancestry cluster than the roughly 700-donor mean. The classifier was reported to diagnose cytomegalovirus status with high specificity and sensitivity in both the original and validation cohorts. Because counts were too low, more than 15 rarely observed V segments, including chromosome 9 orphons, were left out of the earlier analysis of approximately 580 of the donors. Sequencing depth was assumed to be roughly uniform across donors in the presence/absence analyses, though that assumption may not hold. Correlated functional status among segregating V segments might be attributable to linkage disequilibrium, but an unknown experimental factor could not be ruled out. A total of 164 TCR beta chains were listed by the study as associated with cytomegalovirus. Some IMGT-functional V segments, including TRBV6-2 and TRBV6-3, could not be distinguished by the 87-base-pair reads and were therefore excluded. Because HLA typing was unavailable for some donors at each locus, only the typed subset was used in association tests. When HLA alleles, especially DR and DQ, strongly co-occurred, TCR associations were difficult to assign to individual alleles. CMV serostatus was the only immune exposure information available for the cohort. In a later analysis, TCR association rates were found to vary across HLA loci, with the most associated TCRs seen for DRB1 alleles and the fewest for HLA-C alleles. A further reported finding was that TCR beta sequences accurately predicted the HLA-A and HLA-B alleles for most subjects in the first cohort. A group of highly shared sequence variants was considered likely to be a technical artifact of the sequencing pipeline. Across donors, most TCR sequences were observed very rarely, whereas some public TCRs were present in many individuals. In a later analysis, around 17,000 TCR beta sequences were associated with specific HLA alleles at a false discovery rate of 0.05. The cohort was sequenced for TCR beta chains only, and without alpha or paired-chain data the features that could be detected were limited.

Receptor amplification or capture employed the immunoSEQ multiplex PCR assay. The multiplex PCR relied on a mix of 60 forward primers for TCR Vbeta segments and 13 reverse primers for TCR Jbeta segments. The CDR3 region of rearranged TCR beta genes was amplified from genomic DNA with a multiplex PCR assay. On the Illumina HiSeq System, the amplified TCR beta libraries were sequenced as 87-base-pair reads. In the paper's pipeline: In a later analysis, tens of millions of unique TCR beta chains were counted across the roughly 610 repertoires, and about 9.9 million of these chains were shared by at least two donors. Raw reads were error-corrected and collapsed into unique sequences by a nearest-neighbor algorithm in which closely related sequences were merged to remove PCR and sequencing errors. To assign V, D and J gene segments, CDR3 sequences were aligned to IMGT reference sequences. For a sequence to be retained, a match of at least six nucleotides to both a V gene segment and a J gene segment was required. Rearrangements were classified as productive when the CDR3 lacked stop codons and remained in frame with V and J, and all other rearrangements were classified as non-productive. Following IMGT convention, CDR3 was defined as the stretch from the second conserved V-encoded cysteine to the conserved J-encoded phenylalanine. Sequences without an unambiguous match to a single V gene segment were excluded from the earlier analysis of approximately 560 of the donors. In an earlier analysis of approximately 590 of the donors, V segments were called functional above 56.7% productive rearrangements and were called segregating when the between-donor standard deviation exceeded 5%. A statistical classification framework was developed to diagnose cytomegalovirus status using the catalog of TCR beta chain sequences. In a later analysis, V and J genes were assigned by comparing TCR nucleotide sequences against IMGT/GENE-DB human TR gene sequences. A later analysis assigned CDR3 sequences and most-parsimonious VDJ recombination scenarios with the TCRdist pipeline. In a later analysis, each TCR beta chain was defined by its CDR3 amino acid sequence together with its V-gene family, and reads without a unique V-gene family were excluded. To address suspected cross-contamination and a sequencing artifact, a later analysis removed 592 highly shared, low-generation-probability nucleotide sequences. In a later analysis, a clonal expansion index for each public chain was calculated from normalized within-repertoire ranks of inferred template counts. In a later analysis, generation probabilities were computed with a VDJ recombination model fitted to out-of-frame rearrangements, and the resulting probabilities were checked against IGoR. In a later analysis, TCR-TCR, TCR-HLA and TCR-CMV co-occurrence was scored with hypergeometric tests, and a repertoire-size bias correction was applied to TCR pairs. In a later analysis, false discovery rates were estimated by permuting HLA or CMV assignments 20 times. In a later analysis, co-occurring TCRs were grouped using DBSCAN, and TCRdist sequence similarity was added for clustering within HLA-allele-positive subsets. Repertoires with fewer than 30,000 or more than 120,000 public chains were left out of co-occurrence clustering, as were five repertoires with anomalous nucleotide sharing. TCRdb took this table from immuneACCESS and kept in-frame rearrangements with V and J called. Such tables lack part of the clones; where checked against another copy, unresolved V genes explain under half of the gap, and the rest is unexplained. V, J and clone size are taken as reported in that table, and D and trimming were inferred from the DNA itself. The sample includes about 300,000 clones, with 70% to 90% observed a single time. The ten largest make up 3.5% to 4% of the sample.

The cohort was made up of about 670 healthy bone marrow donors. All cohort members were sampled while nominally healthy, although unrecorded immune exposures were likely present. The donor tested CMV seropositive, placing the donor among the 250 to 300 seropositive members of the cohort. A peripheral blood sample was provided by each donor, and peripheral blood mononuclear cells were used for TCR beta sequencing. The Qiagen DNeasy Blood Extraction Kit was used to extract genomic DNA from the blood cell samples. From a lookup of the germline V gene, CDR1 and CDR2 are SNHLY and FYNNEI. The CDR3 runs 16 residues from the cysteine to the phenylalanine. Only CDR3 DNA is held: 48 bases, read in frame from base 1. V loses 0 bases, J loses 4 bases, and the germline ends lie 15 bases apart. About this clone: The antigen this receptor binds is unknown. No much larger clone is present one base from it, and per-base qualities are unavailable.

This clonotype was obtained from a man between 35 and 55 years old in good health and CMV-seropositive. The chain employs TRBV2 and TRBJ1-2, with no confident D gene call. The specimen was PBMCs. The CDR3 region has the sequence CASSEAPEAWSYGYTF. The nucleotide sequence is TGTGCCAGCAGTGAAGCACCCGAAGCCTGGAGCTATGGCTACACCTTC. Reference TRBV2 and TRBJ1-2 proteins supply the regions before and after the CDR3; the full variable domain is: EPEVTQTPSHQVTQMGQEVILRCVPISNHLYFYWYRQILGQKVEFLVSFYNNEISEKSEIFDDQFSVERPDGSNFTLKIRSTKLEDSAMYFCASSEAPEAWSYGYTFGSGTRLTVV.